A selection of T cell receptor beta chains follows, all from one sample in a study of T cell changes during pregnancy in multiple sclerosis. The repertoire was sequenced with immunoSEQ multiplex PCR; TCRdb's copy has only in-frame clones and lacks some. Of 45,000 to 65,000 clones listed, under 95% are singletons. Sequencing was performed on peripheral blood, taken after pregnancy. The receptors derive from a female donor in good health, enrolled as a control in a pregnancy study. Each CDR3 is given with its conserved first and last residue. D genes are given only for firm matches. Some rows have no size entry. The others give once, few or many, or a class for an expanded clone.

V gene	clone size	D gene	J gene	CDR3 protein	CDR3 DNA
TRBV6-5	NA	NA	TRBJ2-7	CASSYDGSVYEQYF	TGTGCCAGCAGTTACGACGGGAGTGTGTACGAGCAGTACTTC
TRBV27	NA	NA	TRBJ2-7	CASSSRLTYEQYF	TGTGCCAGCAGTTCCCGACTGACCTACGAGCAGTACTTC
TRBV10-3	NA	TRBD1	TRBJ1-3	CAISTGTGGRNTIYF	TGTGCCATCAGCACCGGGACAGGGGGAAGAAACACCATATATTTT
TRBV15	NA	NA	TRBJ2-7	CATSSEPGAYYEQYF	TGTGCCACCAGCAGCGAGCCAGGGGCTTATTACGAGCAGTACTTC
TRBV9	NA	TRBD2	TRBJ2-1	CASSVGLASNEQFF	TGTGCCAGCAGCGTGGGACTAGCGTCGAATGAGCAGTTCTTC
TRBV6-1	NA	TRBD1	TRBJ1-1	CASRRDRDLNTEAFF	TGTGCCAGCAGGAGGGACAGGGATTTGAACACTGAAGCTTTCTTT
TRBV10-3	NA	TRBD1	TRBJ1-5	CAISEYDRGGQPQHF	TGTGCCATCAGTGAGTATGACAGGGGGGGCCAGCCCCAGCATTTT
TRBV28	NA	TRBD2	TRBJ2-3	CASSPASGRAPDTQYF	TGTGCCAGCAGCCCCGCTAGCGGGAGGGCCCCAGATACGCAGTATTTT
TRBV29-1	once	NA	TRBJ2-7	CSVGGQSLYEQYF	TGCAGCGTTGGAGGACAGTCGCTCTACGAGCAGTACTTC
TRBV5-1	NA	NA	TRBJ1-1	CASSRELTGGTEAFF	TGCGCCAGCAGCCGAGAATTGACAGGAGGCACTGAAGCTTTCTTT
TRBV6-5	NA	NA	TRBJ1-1	CASSITGRGTEAFF	TGTGCCAGCAGTATTACAGGGAGGGGGACTGAAGCTTTCTTT
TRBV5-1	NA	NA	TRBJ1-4	CASSFSGANEKLFF	TGCGCCAGCAGCTTCTCAGGGGCCAATGAAAAACTGTTTTTT
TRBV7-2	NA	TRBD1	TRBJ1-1	CASSPSPYRDRRMNTEAFF	TGTGCCAGCAGCCCGAGTCCGTACCGGGACAGGAGGATGAACACTGAAGCTTTCTTT
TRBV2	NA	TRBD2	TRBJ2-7	CASKRDFIYEQYF	TGTGCCAGCAAGCGGGACTTCATCTACGAGCAGTACTTC
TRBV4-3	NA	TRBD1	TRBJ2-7	CASSHSGTGESYEQYF	TGCGCCAGCAGCCATTCCGGGACAGGCGAATCCTACGAGCAGTACTTC
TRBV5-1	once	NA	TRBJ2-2	CASSLGGPGTGELFF	TGCGCCAGCAGCTTGGGGGGGCCCGGGACCGGGGAGCTGTTTTTT
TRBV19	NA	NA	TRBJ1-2	CATSLTLNYGYTF	TGTGCCACTTCACTAACACTGAACTATGGCTACACCTTC
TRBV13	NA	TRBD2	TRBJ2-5	CASSLALTSAKETQYF	TGTGCCAGCAGCTTGGCCTTGACTAGCGCGAAAGAGACCCAGTACTTC
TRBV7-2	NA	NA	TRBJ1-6	CASSLGEAYNSPLHF	TGTGCCAGCAGCTTAGGGGAGGCTTATAATTCACCCCTCCACTTT
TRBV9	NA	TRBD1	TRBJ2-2	CASSSPDRPPGELFF	TGTGCCAGCAGCTCCCCGGACAGGCCCCCCGGGGAGCTGTTTTTT
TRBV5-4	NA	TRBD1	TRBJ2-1	CASSLGQGENEQFF	TGTGCCAGCAGCTTAGGACAGGGGGAAAATGAGCAGTTCTTC
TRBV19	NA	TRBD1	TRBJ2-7	CASAGGQGAAYEQYF	TGTGCCAGTGCCGGCGGACAGGGGGCGGCCTACGAGCAGTACTTC
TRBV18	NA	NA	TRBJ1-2	CASSQDSLNYGYTF	TGTGCCAGCTCCCAAGACAGTCTCAACTATGGCTACACCTTC
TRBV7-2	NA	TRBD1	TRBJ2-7	CASSFLPGQGAGEQYF	TGTGCCAGCAGCTTTTTACCGGGACAGGGGGCTGGGGAGCAGTACTTC